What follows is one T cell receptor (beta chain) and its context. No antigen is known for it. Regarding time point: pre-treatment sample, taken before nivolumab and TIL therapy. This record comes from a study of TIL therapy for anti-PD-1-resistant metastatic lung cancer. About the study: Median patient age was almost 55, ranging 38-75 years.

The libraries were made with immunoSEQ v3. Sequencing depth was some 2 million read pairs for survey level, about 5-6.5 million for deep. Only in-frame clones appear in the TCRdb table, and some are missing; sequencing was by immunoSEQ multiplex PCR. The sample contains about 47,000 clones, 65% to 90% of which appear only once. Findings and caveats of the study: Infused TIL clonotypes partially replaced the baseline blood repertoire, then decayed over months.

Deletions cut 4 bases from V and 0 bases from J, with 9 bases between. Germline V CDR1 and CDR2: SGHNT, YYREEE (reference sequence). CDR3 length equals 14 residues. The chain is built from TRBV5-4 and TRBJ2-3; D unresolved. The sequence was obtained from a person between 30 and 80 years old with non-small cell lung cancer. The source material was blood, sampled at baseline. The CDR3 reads CASSPGISTDTQYF. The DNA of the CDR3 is TGTGCCAGCAGCCCTGGGATTAGCACAGATACGCAGTATTTT. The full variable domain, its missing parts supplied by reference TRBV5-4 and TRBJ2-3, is ETGVTQSPTHLIKTRGQQVTLRCSSQSGHNTVSWYQQALGQGPQFIFQYYREEENGRGNFPPRFSGLQFPNYSSELNVNALELDDSALYLCASSPGISTDTQYFGPGTRLTVL.